This T cell receptor beta chain was retrieved from a study of CD4+ T cells in melanoma (dated by TCRdb to about 2022). Background on the whole study: The study examined neoantigen-specific CD4+ T cells in human melanoma.

Donors were patients with melanoma. In the case of this clone: Its antigen target is currently unknown. Per-base quality was not reported, and no clone a single base away is much larger than it.

The protocol used for the library was the immunoSEQ multiplex PCR assay. TCRdb holds this immuneACCESS table with in-frame rearrangements only. Some clones are missing; in checked studies, unresolved V genes explain under half, and the rest has no known cause. In this sample the table shows 110,000 to 150,000 clones, over 90% of which occur a single time. About 1.6% of the sample comes from the top ten. Taken from cysteine to phenylalanine, the CDR3 has 14 residues. The retained sequence is limited to the CDR3, 42 bases, with the frame set at the first base. For CDR1 and CDR2, the germline V gene lists LGHNT and FRNRAP. V is reduced by 9 bases and J by 0 bases, leaving a spacing of 12 bases between them. Overall study outcomes, separate from this receptor: According to the report, neoantigen-specific CD4+ T cells in melanoma displayed diverse differentiation states. The report described a correlation between neoantigen-specific CD4+ T cells and the function of CD8+ T cells, macrophages and B cells.

The receptor was isolated from a human donor with melanoma. The rearrangement combines TRBV12-5 with TRBJ1-3; the D gene lacks a confident call. The CDR3 here reads CASSHTSSGNTIYF. The DNA sequence reads TGTGCTAGCTCACACACGAGCTCTGGAAACACCATATATTTT.